This T cell receptor (beta chain) emerged from a study of blood T cell repertoires in COVID-19. The table came from immunoSEQ multiplex PCR; TCRdb's copy has only in-frame clones and leaves some out. In the table there are around 240,000 clones, about 88% of which are singletons. The CDR3 has 15 amino acids. In germline, CDR1 is KGHSH, CDR2 LQKENI. The sequenced material came from peripheral blood. The chain joins TRBV18 to TRBJ2-3; D is unresolved. This sequence was found in a man aged 40-49 years with acute or convalescent COVID-19. The CDR3 sequence: CATSRSQSGTDTQYF. Written as DNA, the CDR3 is TGTGCGACATCTCGGTCCCAGTCGGGCACAGATACGCAGTATTTT.